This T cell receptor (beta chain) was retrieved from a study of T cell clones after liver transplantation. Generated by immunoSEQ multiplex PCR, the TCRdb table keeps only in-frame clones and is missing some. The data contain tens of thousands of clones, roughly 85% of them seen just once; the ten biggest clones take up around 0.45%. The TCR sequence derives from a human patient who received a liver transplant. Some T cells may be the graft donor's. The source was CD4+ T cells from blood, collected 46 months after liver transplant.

The CDR3 is CASSDGGGYTF. For the CDR3, the DNA is TGTGCCAGCAGTGACGGGGGCGGCTACACCTTC. The chain uses TRBV6-1 and TRBJ1-2; TRBD1 might be the D (6 bases). The CDR3 consists of 11 residues. V was shortened by 3 bases and J by 8 bases, with 7 bases between the two germline ends. Germline V gives CDR1 MNHNS, CDR2 SASEGT.